The 20 T cell receptor beta chains reported below all come from one sample, sequenced in a study of blood T cell repertoires in COVID-19. The assay was immunoSEQ multiplex PCR, and TCRdb's table has in-frame clones only and misses some. This table has 100,000 to 130,000 clones, approximately 90% appearing once. The sample comprised peripheral blood. Receptors were obtained from a middle-aged man with active or convalescent COVID-19.

This sequence joins TRBV3-1 (or the pseudogene TRBV3-2) and TRBJ2-1, with TRBD1 matching over 7 bases. This CDR3 contains 16 residues. Losses at the gene ends were 0 bases for V and 2 bases for J; bases not matched to a gene: 4. Germline assignment: CDR1 LGHDT and CDR2 YNNKEL (reference sequence). CDR3 DNA sequence: TGTGCCAGCAGCCAAGAAGGGGGCTATCCCTACAATGAGCAGTTCTTC. The encoded protein is CASSQEGGYPYNEQFF.

This clone has a handful of counts. The chain carries TRBV25-1 and TRBJ2-3, with TRBD2 identical over 8 bases. Germline CDR1 is MGHDK and CDR2 is SYGVNS. The CDR3 has 16 amino acids. The V and J ends lost 3 bases and 0 bases, in that order; junction bases with no gene match: 5. This CDR3 is CASSESPSGSTDTQYF. The CDR3, as DNA: TGTGCCAGCAGTGAGTCCCCTAGCGGGAGCACAGATACGCAGTATTTT.

This chain joins TRBV3-1 (or the pseudogene TRBV3-2) and TRBJ1-1; 9 positions agree with TRBD1. V lost 7 bases and J lost 1; bases outside the gene matches: 4. The CDR3 contains 14 residues. Germline values: CDR1 LGHDT, CDR2 YNNKEL (reference sequence). CDR3 loop: CASTPGQGNTEAFF. In DNA form, the CDR3 reads TGTGCCAGCACCCCGGGACAGGGGAACACTGAAGCTTTCTTT.

The CDR3 coding sequence is TGTGCCAGCAGTGATAATCCGGGACTAGCGGGGTACAATGAGCAGTTCTTC. Residues: CASSDNPGLAGYNEQFF. The gene calls are TRBV25-1 and TRBJ2-1, with 13 bases matching TRBD2. V lost 3 bases, J lost 4 bases, and 6 bases stayed unmatched. The CDR3 has 17 amino acids. CDR1 MGHDK and CDR2 SYGVNS come from the germline V gene.

The rearrangement uses TRBV29-1 and TRBJ1-1; no clear D. Germline CDR1 reads SQVTM; CDR2 reads ANQGSEA. This CDR3 is 14 amino acids long. V was clipped by 1 base and J by 4 bases, with 13 bases between them. This chain's CDR3 is CSVEGLVGSTEAFF. The CDR3 DNA sequence: TGCAGCGTTGAAGGGTTGGTGGGGAGCACTGAAGCTTTCTTT. Combining the CDR3 with reference TRBV29-1 and TRBJ1-1 gives the whole variable domain SAVISQKPSRDICQRGTSLTIQCQVDSQVTMMFWYRQQPGQSLTLIATANQGSEATYESGFVIDKFPISRPNLTFSTLTVSNMSPEDSSIYLCSVEGLVGSTEAFFGQGTRLTVV.

The chain recombines TRBV5-1 with TRBJ2-1; D may be TRBD1 (6 bases). Germline V gene lookup returns CDR1 SGHRS and CDR2 YFSETQ. The CDR3 runs 15 residues. Trimming took off 0 bases at V and 8 bases at J, with 15 bases between the two ends. CDR3: CASSLVAGEVDEQFF. The CDR3 coding sequence is TGCGCCAGCAGCTTGGTGGCAGGGGAAGTGGATGAGCAGTTCTTC.

The chain is built from TRBV11-2 and TRBJ2-7; 11 positions agree with TRBD2. V lost 5 bases and J lost 3; bases outside the gene matches: 3. Germline values: CDR1 SGHAT, CDR2 FQNNGV. This CDR3 contains 14 residues. The CDR3, as DNA: TGTGCCAGCAGCACCGGGACTAGCGGCTACGAGCAGTACTTC. This codes for CASSTGTSGYEQYF.

This clone was seen once. The chain uses TRBV10-3 and TRBJ2-7; tentative D call: TRBD1 (5 bases). Trimming took 0 bases from V and 3 from J, leaving 15 bases between them. The CDR3 covers 16 residues. The germline V gene has CDR1 ENHRY and CDR2 SYGVKD. The CDR3 region is CAISESGQKGHYEQYF. The CDR3 bases are TGTGCCATCAGTGAGTCGGGGCAGAAAGGTCACTACGAGCAGTACTTC.

V and J are TRBV19 and TRBJ2-1; 11 bases are a match to TRBD2. Per germline, CDR1 LNHDA and CDR2 SQIVND (reference sequence). The CDR3 sequence is 17 residues long. The ends lost 10 bases at V and 2 bases at J; junction bases unmatched: 13. The CDR3 region has the DNA TGTGCCACTTCCGGGACTAGCGGTCCTGTTACCTACAATGAGCAGTTCTTC. Translated: CATSGTSGPVTYNEQFF.

The chain couples TRBV7-8 to TRBJ1-6, with D perhaps matching TRBD1 (6 bases). This CDR3 is 18 amino acids long. Trimming shortened V by 5 bases and J by 0 bases, and 17 bases separated the two germline ends. The V gene's germline CDR1 is SGHVS and CDR2 FQNEAQ. The DNA for the CDR3 is TGTGCCAGCAGCCTATCCGGGACATTCAGCTCCTATAATTCACCCCTCCACTTT. It codes for CASSLSGTFSSYNSPLHF.

This rearrangement joins TRBV2 to TRBJ1-3; D not certain. CDR1 is SNHLY and CDR2 is FYNNEI in the germline V gene. Trimming shortened V by 3 bases and J by 2 bases, and 11 bases separated the two germline ends. The CDR3 covers 15 residues. CDR3 sequence (DNA): TGTGCCAGCAGTGATGGAGCACGTACTGGAAACACCATATATTTT. It is translated as CASSDGARTGNTIYF.

V and J are TRBV5-1 and TRBJ2-5; the D is unclear. The CDR3 extends over 13 amino acids. Germline V gene data show CDR1 as SGHRS and CDR2 as YFSETQ. Trimming shortened V by 4 bases and J by 5 bases, and 12 bases separated the two germline ends. This CDR3 reads CASSPESRETQYF. The CDR3 DNA reads as TGCGCCAGCAGCCCGGAGAGCCGGGAGACCCAGTACTTC.

The chain uses TRBV6-2 or TRBV6-3 and TRBJ1-6, with D perhaps matching TRBD1 (6 bases). Germline V lookup: CDR1 MNHEY, CDR2 SVGEGT. V was pared by 6 bases and J by 11 bases, with 14 bases between. This CDR3 comprises 13 residues. The CDR3 region has the DNA TGTGCCAGCAGCCGGGACACTTCGACACCCCTCCACTTT. Translated: CASSRDTSTPLHF.

The chain employs TRBV28 and TRBJ1-2, with D unclear. CDR3 length: 10 residues. Trimming stripped 4 bases from V and 8 bases from J, with 5 bases between. From germline, CDR1 is MDHEN and CDR2 SYDVKM. The CDR3 here is CASSYMGYTF. The CDR3 DNA reads as TGTGCCAGCAGTTACATGGGCTACACCTTC.

The chain uses TRBV30 and TRBJ2-7, with no clear D. Germline CDR1 GTSNPN, CDR2 SVGIG (reference sequence). This CDR3 contains 12 residues. V was trimmed by 4 bases and J by 3 bases, leaving 10 bases between them. CDR3 in DNA: TGTGCCTGGAATCGGGTGGGCTACGAGCAGTACTTC. It codes for CAWNRVGYEQYF.

The V gene is TRBV18, the J gene TRBJ2-3, with D tentatively TRBD2 (5 bases). The V end was cut by 3 bases, the J end by 2 bases, with 12 bases between. The CDR3 is 15 residues long. CDR1 is KGHSH and CDR2 is LQKENI in the germline V gene. CDR3: CASSPRTGNTDTQYF. CDR3 nucleotide sequence: TGTGCCAGCTCACCGAGGACGGGGAACACAGATACGCAGTATTTT.

The gene calls are TRBV30 and TRBJ1-2, with 9 bases identical to TRBD1. The junction had 2 bases not matched to a gene; V was cut back by 5 bases and J by 7 bases. This CDR3 has 11 amino acids. Germline loops: CDR1 GTSNPN, CDR2 SVGIG (reference sequence). The CDR3 bases are TGTGCCTGGGGGACAGGGTTTGGCTACACCTTC. Encoded protein: CAWGTGFGYTF. Supplemented by reference TRBV30 and TRBJ1-2, the full variable domain reads SQTIHQWPATLVQPVGSPLSLECTVEGTSNPNLYWYRQAAGRGLQLLFYSVGIGQISSEVPQNLSASRPQDRQFILSSKKLLLSDSGFYLCAWGTGFGYTFGSGTRLTVV.

This chain links TRBV2 with TRBJ1-2; a weak D match, TRBD1 (6 bases). Trimming removed 10 bases from V and 10 bases from J, with 13 bases in between. Germline V gene sequence: CDR1 SNHLY, CDR2 FYNNEI. The CDR3 spans 10 residues. CDR3 DNA sequence: TGTGCCACCCGAACAGGGATCTACACCTTC. Its translation is CATRTGIYTF. The full variable domain, with the rest looked up from reference TRBV2 and TRBJ1-2, is EPEVTQTPSHQVTQMGQEVILRCVPISNHLYFYWYRQILGQKVEFLVSFYNNEISEKSEIFDDQFSVERPDGSNFTLKIRSTKLEDSAMYFCATRTGIYTFGSGTRLTVV.

This clone has only one observation. V usage is TRBV6-5 and J usage is TRBJ1-1; 10 bases match TRBD1. This CDR3 spans 13 amino acids. The germline gives CDR1 MNHEY, CDR2 SVGAGI. V was clipped by 3 bases and J by 7 bases; unmatched bases: 2. In nucleotides, the CDR3 is TGTGCCAGCAGTTATGACAGGGGGCATGAAGCTTTCTTT. Protein product: CASSYDRGHEAFF.

The gene calls are TRBV29-1 and TRBJ1-1; no firm D call. V was cut by 4 bases and J by 1 base, with 4 bases left in between. From germline, CDR1 is SQVTM and CDR2 ANQGSEA. This CDR3 comprises 11 residues. The CDR3 reads CSVGPNTEAFF. In nucleotides, the CDR3 is TGCAGCGTTGGGCCGAACACTGAAGCTTTCTTT.